This TCR beta chain was obtained from a study of blood T cells in healthy people across ages. The germline V gene has CDR1 SGHTA and CDR2 FQGTGA. The V and J ends lost 0 bases and 4 bases respectively, with 9 bases between them. The CDR3 consists of 14 residues. At least 6.5 million PBMCs were isolated per sample. A sample-barcoded 5' primer and a J-beta primer mix were used in a second PCR of roughly 6 to 12 cycles. TCRdb processed the 5' RACE reads anew with MiXCR; each CDR3 protein has one entry. The data hold some 850,000 distinct CDR3 sequences, with more than 25% observed a single time. Study-wide points: The donors' CMV status was not determined, possibly confounding changes in expanded clonotypes.

A few counts support this clonotype. As yet, its antigen is unknown. A further study also used this sample, focusing on T cells of mothers and their children. This second study says: Both sample barcodes and 2-4 random nucleotides came from the M1S primer of the second PCR. Each child contributed around 3 million TCR beta CDR3 reads, while each mother contributed over 8.5 million.

The V and J genes are TRBV7-3 and TRBJ1-1; D perhaps matches TRBD1 (5 bases). Material for sequencing was blood. This clonotype was obtained from a boy between 10 and 17 years old in good health. The chain's CDR3 is CASSLTRESTEAFF. As DNA, the CDR3 is TGTGCCAGCAGCTTAACCAGGGAAAGCACTGAAGCTTTCTTT.